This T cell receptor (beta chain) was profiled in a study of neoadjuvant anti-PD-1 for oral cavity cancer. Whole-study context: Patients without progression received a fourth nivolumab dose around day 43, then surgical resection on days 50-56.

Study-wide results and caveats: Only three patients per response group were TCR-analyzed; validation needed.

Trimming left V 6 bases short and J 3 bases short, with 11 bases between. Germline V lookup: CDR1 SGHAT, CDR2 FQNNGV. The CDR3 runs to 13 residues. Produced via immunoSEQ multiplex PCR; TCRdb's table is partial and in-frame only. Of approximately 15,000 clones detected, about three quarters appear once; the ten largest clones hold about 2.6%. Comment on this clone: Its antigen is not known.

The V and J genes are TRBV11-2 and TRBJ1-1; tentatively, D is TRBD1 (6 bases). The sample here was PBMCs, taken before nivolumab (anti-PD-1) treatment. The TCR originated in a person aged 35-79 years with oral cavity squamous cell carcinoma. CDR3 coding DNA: TGTGCCAGCAGTTACGACAGGTACACTGAAGCTTTCTTT. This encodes CASSYDRYTEAFF.